The 7 T cell receptor beta chains below come from one sample, sequenced in a study of T cell responses to AZD1222 COVID-19 vaccine. The protocol was immunoSEQ multiplex PCR, while the TCRdb copy is restricted to in-frame clones and leaves out a portion. Seen here are about 110,000 clones, approximately 89% observed once, and the top ten hold approximately 3.1%. The sample consisted of peripheral blood, taken on day 0 of MenACWY control vaccination. The receptors originated from an adult in good health.

The chain is built from TRBV6-5 and TRBJ1-1; 8 bases match TRBD1. Germline CDR1 MNHEY, CDR2 SVGAGI. The CDR3 has 14 amino acids. V gave up 6 bases and J gave up 1 base; unmatched junction bases: 4. CDR3 loop: CASSQGTGNTEAFF. CDR3 nucleotide sequence: TGTGCCAGCAGCCAAGGGACAGGGAACACTGAAGCTTTCTTT.

V is TRBV6-5 and J is TRBJ1-6; TRBD1 matches at 9 bases. CDR3 length: 15 residues. Germline CDR1 reads MNHEY; CDR2 reads SVGAGI. The V and J ends lost 7 bases and 10 bases, in that order; junction bases with no gene match: 11. This CDR3 reads CASTGGQGTKSPLHF. CDR3 DNA: TGTGCCAGCACAGGAGGACAGGGGACCAAATCACCCCTCCACTTT.

The genes are TRBV19 and TRBJ1-5, with D perhaps matching TRBD1 (5 bases). This CDR3 region has 12 residues. Trimming stripped 6 bases from V and 7 bases from J, with 10 bases between. Germline V gene sequence: CDR1 LNHDA, CDR2 SQIVND (reference sequence). CDR3 protein: CASRGGLQPQHF. CDR3 bases: TGTGCCAGTAGGGGGGGTTTGCAGCCCCAGCATTTT.

The table lists this clone with a few counts. This chain links TRBV5-5 with TRBJ2-3; 12 bases line up with TRBD2. V lost 4 bases to trimming and J lost 4 bases; unmatched junction nucleotides: 7. CDR3 size: 16 residues. Germline V CDR1 and CDR2: SGHKS, YYEKEE (reference sequence). CDR3 coding DNA: TGTGCCAGCAGCATTCTAGCGGGGGGGTCTGCAGATACGCAGTATTTT. Amino acid sequence: CASSILAGGSADTQYF.

The chain combines TRBV4-3 with TRBJ2-2; 12 bases are a match to TRBD2. Per germline, CDR1 LGHNA and CDR2 YSLEER. The CDR3 extends over 17 amino acids. After removal of 1 base from V and 6 bases from J, the junction contained 6 bases not matched to a gene. CDR3 sequence: CASSQGLAGAQAGELFF. The CDR3 DNA follows: TGCGCCAGCAGCCAAGGACTAGCGGGGGCTCAGGCCGGGGAGCTGTTTTTT.

The chain couples TRBV7-3 to TRBJ2-1; 10 nucleotides match TRBD2. The CDR3 spans 16 residues. V was pared by 1 base and J by 3 bases, with 3 bases of the junction left unmatched. Germline V gene sequence: CDR1 SGHTA, CDR2 FQGTGA. This CDR3 reads CASSLRLAGVYNEQFF. The CDR3 nucleotides are TGTGCCAGCAGCTTAAGGCTAGCGGGGGTCTACAATGAGCAGTTCTTC.

This rearrangement joins TRBV10-3 to TRBJ2-1; 10 bases map to TRBD1. The V gene's germline CDR1 is ENHRY and CDR2 SYGVKD. V lost 5 bases and J lost 8; bases outside the gene matches: 6. The CDR3 sequence is 14 residues long. For the CDR3, the DNA is TGTGCCATCAGTCCGGGACAGGGGCGGTATGAGCAGTTCTTC. It codes for CAISPGQGRYEQFF.